Below are 8 T cell receptor beta chains sequenced from a single sample in a study of T cell responses to AZD1222 COVID-19 vaccine. Assay used: immunoSEQ multiplex PCR; TCRdb lists only in-frame clones, some missing. This repertoire shows tens of thousands of clones, 70% to 90% found once; its top ten account for roughly a tenth. The sample was peripheral blood, taken on day 0 of AZD1222 vaccination. The receptors shown here come from an adult in good health.

The genes are TRBV7-2 and TRBJ2-1; TRBD2 matches at 7 bases. The CDR3 spans 19 residues. Looked up from germline, CDR1 is SGHTA and CDR2 is FQGNSA. J lost 4 bases, V lost 1 base, and 16 bases had no gene match. The CDR3 sequence is CASSLEFGVAGVGYNEQFF. Written as DNA, the CDR3 is TGTGCCAGCAGCTTAGAATTCGGGGTGGCGGGAGTAGGGTACAATGAGCAGTTCTTC.

This chain joins TRBV5-4 and TRBJ2-3, with 7 positions matching TRBD2. Germline CDR1 is SGHNT and CDR2 is YYREEE (reference sequence). J gave up 3 bases and V 2 bases, and 6 bases lay outside the gene matches. The CDR3 totals 15 residues. The CDR3 region has the DNA TGTGCCAGCAGCTTAGGAGGGAGGGTAACAGATACGCAGTATTTT. Translating it yields CASSLGGRVTDTQYF.

This chain connects TRBV25-1 to TRBJ2-1, with 7 nucleotides matching TRBD2. The V and J ends lost 1 base and 5 bases, in that order; junction bases with no gene match: 8. This CDR3 has 16 residues. Germline CDR1 MGHDK, CDR2 SYGVNS. The CDR3 here is CASSEFGGGTHNEQFF. As DNA, the CDR3 is TGTGCCAGCAGTGAATTTGGGGGGGGTACCCACAATGAGCAGTTCTTC.

The V gene is TRBV19, the J gene TRBJ1-5; TRBD1 aligns across 8 bases. The germline V gene encodes CDR1 LNHDA and CDR2 SQIVND (reference sequence). The CDR3 sequence is 14 residues long. Unmatched junction bases numbered 6, after V lost 6 bases and J lost 5 bases. For the CDR3, the DNA is TGTGCCAGTAGGGGTGGGACAGGATATCAGCCCCAGCATTTT. This encodes CASRGGTGYQPQHF.

This clone showed up just once. The V and J genes are TRBV10-3 and TRBJ1-6; 9 bases agree with TRBD1. Losses at the gene ends were 11 bases for V and 5 bases for J; bases not matched to a gene: 19. The germline CDR1 and CDR2 sequences are ENHRY and SYGVKD. This CDR3 spans 18 amino acids. CDR3 sequence: CASSPRDRALPNNSPLHF. The CDR3 DNA follows: TGTGCCTCAAGCCCTCGGGACAGGGCCCTTCCTAATAATTCACCCCTCCACTTT.

The chain carries TRBV7-6 and TRBJ2-5; D ambiguous. The V and J ends lost 5 bases and 5 bases respectively, with 6 bases between them. The V gene's germline CDR1 is SGHVS and CDR2 FNYEAQ. The CDR3 has 11 residues. In nucleotides, the CDR3 is TGTGCCAGCAGCGCCGGGGAGACCCAGTACTTC. This codes for CASSAGETQYF. Based on the CDR3 plus reference TRBV7-6 and TRBJ2-5, the full variable domain is GAGVSQSPRYKVTKRGQDVALRCDPISGHVSLYWYRQALGQGPEFLTYFNYEAQQDKSGLPNDRFSAERPEGSISTLTIQRTEQRDSAMYRCASSAGETQYFGPGTRLLVL.

J is TRBJ2-7 and V is TRBV6-4; either TRBD1 or TRBD2 may fit D (5 bases each). The V and J ends lost 6 bases and 1 base respectively, with 19 bases between them. The V gene's germline CDR1 is MRHNA and CDR2 SNTAGT. This CDR3 is built from 16 residues. The CDR3 spells CASRVIGTDGSYEQYF. The CDR3 DNA reads TGTGCCAGCAGAGTTATCGGGACGGACGGTTCCTACGAGCAGTACTTC.

The V call is TRBV5-4, the J call TRBJ2-5, with a possible D match to TRBD2 (6 bases). The CDR3 contains 13 residues. The germline V gene encodes CDR1 SGHNT and CDR2 YYREEE (reference sequence). V lost 6 bases to trimming and J lost 6 bases, with 15 bases between them. The CDR3 nucleotides read TGTGCCAGCACCCCAACTAGCAGTCAGACCCAGTACTTC. Residues: CASTPTSSQTQYF.